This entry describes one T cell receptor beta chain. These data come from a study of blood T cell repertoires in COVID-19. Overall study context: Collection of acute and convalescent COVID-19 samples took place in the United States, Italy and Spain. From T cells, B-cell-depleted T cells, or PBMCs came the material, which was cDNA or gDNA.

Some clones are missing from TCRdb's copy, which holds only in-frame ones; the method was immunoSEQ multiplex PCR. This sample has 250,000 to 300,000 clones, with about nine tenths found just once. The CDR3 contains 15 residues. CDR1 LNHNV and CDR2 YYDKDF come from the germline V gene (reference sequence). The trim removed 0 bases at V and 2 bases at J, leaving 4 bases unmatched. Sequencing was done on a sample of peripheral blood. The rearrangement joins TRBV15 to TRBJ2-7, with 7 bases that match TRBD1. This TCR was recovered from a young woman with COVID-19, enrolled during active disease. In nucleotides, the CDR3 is TGTGCCACCAGCAGAGAAAGGACAGGAGCCTACGAGCAGTACTTC. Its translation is CATSRERTGAYEQYF.